This entry lists 23 T cell receptor beta chains sequenced from one sample in a study of CD8+CD57+ T cells in acquired aplastic anemia. The TCR beta profiling, which covered VDJ combination and CDR3 sequence, was carried out using genomic DNA as the template. TCRdb itself ran the reads through MiXCR, one entry per CDR3 protein. The top ten clones hold about 42% of a sample with some 170,000 distinct CDR3 sequences, less than 65% of them seen once. CD8+CD57+ cell expansion had been shown by flow cytometry in patients chosen for sequencing. Sequenced input: sorted CD4+, CD8+, or CD8+CD57+ T cells (not recorded which) from PBMCs. The receptors were gathered from a human donor with aplastic anemia.

In its sample, this clonotype was seen a few times. The J gene is TRBJ2-5, the V gene TRBV6-6, with 13 bases identical to TRBD2. The CDR3 loop spans 15 amino acids. CDR1 MNHNY and CDR2 SVGAGI come from the germline V gene (reference sequence). V lost 2 bases to trimming and J lost 5 bases; unmatched junction nucleotides: 2. CDR3 in amino acids: CASSYGTSGAETQYF. CDR3 nucleotides: TGTGCCAGCAGTTACGGGACTAGCGGGGCTGAGACCCAGTACTTC.

This clonotype was found a few times. The rearrangement uses TRBV5-4 and TRBJ2-7; 15 positions match TRBD2. After removal of 2 bases from V and 6 bases from J, the junction contained 3 bases not matched to a gene. The CDR3 has 15 residues. The V gene's germline CDR1 is SGHNT and CDR2 YYREEE (reference sequence). In nucleotides, the CDR3 is TGTGCCAGCAGCTTAGGACTAGCGGGAGGGGGCGAGCAGTACTTC. Protein: CASSLGLAGGGEQYF.

The V gene is TRBV10-1, the J gene TRBJ1-2, with no clear D. V lost 1 base to trimming and J lost 9 bases, with 9 bases between them. This CDR3 spans 12 amino acids. Germline lookup yields CDR1 WNHNN and CDR2 SYGVQD (reference sequence). Here the CDR3 DNA reads TGCGCCAGCAGTGAGTTGGGTGGAAGCTACACCTTC. It encodes CASSELGGSYTF.

The V gene is TRBV2, the J gene TRBJ1-2; possible D gene TRBD1, 5 bases. The germline V gene encodes CDR1 SNHLY and CDR2 FYNNEI. CDR3 length: 13 amino acids. Trimming pared 1 base from V and 4 bases from J, leaving 7 bases between. Here the CDR3 DNA reads TGTGCCAGCAGTGAAGGGGGCCTCTATGGCTACACCTTC. As protein: CASSEGGLYGYTF.

This clonotype was seen a single time. The rearrangement links TRBV7-6 to TRBJ1-1; D might be TRBD1 (6 bases). The CDR3 is 14 residues long. Per the germline V gene, CDR1 is SGHVS and CDR2 is FNYEAQ. Trimming stripped 4 bases from V and 4 bases from J, with 13 bases between. CDR3 protein: CASSSGAGSTEAFF. CDR3 DNA: TGTGCCAGCAGCTCGGGGGCAGGGTCCACTGAAGCTTTCTTT.

V gene TRBV15 combines with J gene TRBJ2-3; a possible D gene is TRBD2 (6 bases). Trimming removed 4 bases from V and 0 bases from J, with 17 bases in between. The CDR3 has 17 amino acids. Germline V gives CDR1 LNHNV, CDR2 YYDKDF (reference sequence). CDR3 coding DNA: TGTGCCACCAGCACAGGTGGAGGGCGGGCCAGCACAGATACGCAGTATTTT. Translating it yields CATSTGGGRASTDTQYF. The variable domain in full, with the rest retrieved from reference TRBV15 and TRBJ2-3, is DAMVIQNPRYQVTQFGKPVTLSCSQTLNHNVMYWYQQKSSQAPKLLFHYYDKDFNNEADTPDNFQSRRPNTSFCFLDIRSPGLGDTAMYLCATSTGGGRASTDTQYFGPGTRLTVL.

J is TRBJ1-1 and V is TRBV19; the match to TRBD1 covers 11 bases. This CDR3 has 16 residues. V dropped 3 bases and J dropped 4; count of bases not matched to a gene: 7. Per germline, CDR1 LNHDA and CDR2 SQIVND (reference sequence). Written as DNA, the CDR3 is TGTGCCAGTAGTATGGGGACAGGGGGAGGTATCACTGAAGCTTTCTTT. This sequence encodes CASSMGTGGGITEAFF.

A word on this clonotype: The CDR3 carries no conserved terminal phenylalanine or tryptophan, so it likely arises from a read error. It is unclear where the CDR3 begins or ends on the DNA, so no DNA is shown, and the CDR3 is as TCRdb lists it. This sequence joins TRBV13 and TRBJ2-6; whether TRBD1, the table's D call, matches the DNA was not checked. Termini included, the CDR3 measures 8 amino acids. Germline CDR1 PRHDT, CDR2 FYEKMQ (reference sequence). The CDR3 region is CASSSTGR.

The V and J genes are TRBV19 and TRBJ2-3; 8 bases map to TRBD2. With 3 bases clipped from V and 2 bases from J, the junction kept 1 base outside the gene matches. In germline, CDR1 is LNHDA, CDR2 SQIVND (reference sequence). CDR3 length equals 14 residues. The CDR3 reads CASSIGGDTDTQYF. As DNA, the CDR3 is TGTGCCAGTAGTATCGGGGGGGACACAGATACGCAGTATTTT.

The genes are TRBV7-9 and TRBJ2-1, with 10 bases fitting TRBD2. The CDR3 runs 12 residues. V lost 9 bases and J lost 7; bases outside the gene matches: 3. Germline CDR1 reads SEHNR; CDR2 reads FQNEAQ (reference sequence). The DNA of the CDR3 is TGTGCCAGAGCGGGAGGGGATAATGAGCAGTTCTTC. This codes for CARAGGDNEQFF.

J is TRBJ1-6 and V is TRBV7-9, with a weak D call TRBD1 (6 bases). V was pared by 5 bases and J by 4 bases, with 18 bases between. Looked up from germline, CDR1 is SEHNR and CDR2 is FQNEAQ (reference sequence). The CDR3 extends over 17 amino acids. The CDR3 spells CASSLGARGRYNSPLHF. As DNA, the CDR3 is TGTGCCAGCAGCCTAGGGGCACGGGGGCGGTATAATTCACCCCTCCACTTT.

V and J are TRBV7-2 and TRBJ1-2; tentatively, D is TRBD1 (6 bases). CDR1 and CDR2 (germline): SGHTA, FQGNSA. V was cut by 6 bases and J by 4 bases, with 9 bases left in between. The CDR3 has 12 residues. CDR3 in DNA: TGTGCCAGCAGGCCACAGGGCTATGGCTACACCTTC. It yields the protein CASRPQGYGYTF.

For this clonotype: Its ends do not fully match the called genes, so a read error is possible. V and J are TRBV20-1 and TRBJ2-5; D not certain. The length of the CDR3 is 11 residues. Germline V gene sequence: CDR1 DFQATT, CDR2 SNEGSKA (reference sequence). Here the CDR3 reads CSALTGRAPSF. The CDR3 bases are TGCAGTGCTCTAACTGGCCGGGCCCCCAGCTTC.

The rearrangement links TRBV5-1 to TRBJ2-3; D may be TRBD1 (5 bases). In germline, CDR1 is SGHRS, CDR2 YFSETQ. The CDR3 length is 14 residues. Trimming removed 3 bases at V and 0 bases at J, with 8 bases between. The CDR3 region has the DNA TGCGCCAGCAGCTCAGGGTCTAGCACAGATACGCAGTATTTT. Translated, it gives CASSSGSSTDTQYF.

This clonotype was recorded many times. The rearrangement links TRBV13 to TRBJ1-2; TRBD1 aligns across 8 bases. The J segment lost 5 bases and the V segment lost 0 bases, leaving 8 bases of the junction unmatched. Per germline, CDR1 PRHDT and CDR2 FYEKMQ (reference sequence). The CDR3 is 16 residues long. The CDR3 DNA reads TGTGCCAGCAGCTTAGGGGGCAGGGGGCGTCGTTATGGCTACACCTTC. Translating gives CASSLGGRGRRYGYTF.

This clonotype was found a few times. The chain recombines TRBV24-1 with TRBJ1-1; no definite D call. V lost 3 bases, J lost 9 bases, and 10 bases lay in between. The CDR3 totals 12 residues. Germline V gene data show CDR1 as KGHDR and CDR2 as SFDVKD. The CDR3 region is CATSDGRNQAFF. The CDR3 region has the DNA TGTGCCACCAGTGATGGACGTAATCAAGCTTTCTTT.

The chain is built from TRBV2 and TRBJ2-3; TRBD2 aligns across 10 bases. V lost 6 bases and J lost 8; bases outside the gene matches: 8. The CDR3 runs 14 residues. The germline V gene has CDR1 SNHLY and CDR2 FYNNEI. The CDR3 loop is CASRLSGGAGTQYF. Written as DNA, the CDR3 is TGTGCCAGCAGATTAAGCGGGGGGGCGGGTACGCAGTATTTT.

This clonotype was counted only a few times. This chain joins TRBV2 and TRBJ1-5; 8 bases are shared with TRBD1. CDR1 and CDR2 from the germline V gene are SNHLY and FYNNEI. Germline trimming cut 4 bases from V and 5 bases from J; bases unmatched to any gene: 7. This CDR3 has 15 amino acids. CDR3 residues: CASSVRDRSHQPQHF. CDR3 bases: TGTGCCAGCAGTGTGAGGGACAGGTCCCATCAGCCCCAGCATTTT. Full variable domain (remainder filled in from reference TRBV2 and TRBJ1-5): EPEVTQTPSHQVTQMGQEVILRCVPISNHLYFYWYRQILGQKVEFLVSFYNNEISEKSEIFDDQFSVERPDGSNFTLKIRSTKLEDSAMYFCASSVRDRSHQPQHFGDGTRLSIL.

The chain is built from TRBV15 and TRBJ1-5; perhaps TRBD1 as D (5 bases). CDR1 LNHNV and CDR2 YYDKDF come from the germline V gene (reference sequence). The CDR3 length is 15 residues. V was clipped by 1 base and J by 4 bases, with 11 bases between them. CDR3: CATSRGETANQPQHF. The CDR3 DNA reads TGTGCCACCAGCAGAGGTGAGACAGCGAATCAGCCCCAGCATTTT.

In its sample, this clonotype was seen a few times. This chain uses TRBV7-2 with TRBJ1-6; a possible D gene is TRBD1 (5 bases). The V and J ends lost 6 bases and 2 bases respectively, with 8 bases between them. The CDR3 loop spans 14 amino acids. Germline V lookup: CDR1 SGHTA, CDR2 FQGNSA. The CDR3 reads CASSLTAYNSPLHF. CDR3 in DNA: TGTGCCAGCAGTTTGACAGCCTATAATTCACCCCTCCACTTT. Supplemented by reference TRBV7-2 and TRBJ1-6, the full variable domain reads GAGVSQSPSNKVTEKGKDVELRCDPISGHTALYWYRQSLGQGLEFLIYFQGNSAPDKSGLPSDRFSAERTGGSVSTLTIQRTQQEDSAVYLCASSLTAYNSPLHFGNGTRLTVT.

This clonotype was observed at least ten times. The gene calls are TRBV2 and TRBJ2-7; the match to TRBD2 covers 13 bases. In germline, CDR1 is SNHLY, CDR2 FYNNEI. The length of the CDR3 is 17 residues. V lost 7 bases and J lost 2; bases outside the gene matches: 11. The chain's CDR3 is CASTPTLGTSGAYEQYF. The CDR3 region has the DNA TGTGCCAGCACCCCTACCCTTGGGACTAGCGGGGCCTACGAGCAGTACTTC.

The J gene is TRBJ2-1, the V gene TRBV5-8; D unresolved. Germline V CDR1 and CDR2: SGHTS, YDEGEE. V dropped 3 bases and J dropped 5 bases, with 15 bases sitting between them. This CDR3 spans 15 amino acids. CDR3 loop: CASSSGSGRHNEQFF. CDR3 sequence (DNA): TGTGCCAGCAGCTCAGGTTCAGGTCGGCACAATGAGCAGTTCTTC.

This clonotype was seen once. The gene calls are TRBV5-4 and TRBJ1-1; TRBD1 might be the D (5 bases). Germline loops: CDR1 SGHNT, CDR2 YYREEE (reference sequence). CDR3 length equals 13 residues. Trimming took off 4 bases at V and 4 bases at J, with 11 bases between the two ends. Written as DNA, the CDR3 is TGTGCCAGCAGCCAAGGGGTTCCCACTGAAGCTTTCTTT. Translating gives CASSQGVPTEAFF.